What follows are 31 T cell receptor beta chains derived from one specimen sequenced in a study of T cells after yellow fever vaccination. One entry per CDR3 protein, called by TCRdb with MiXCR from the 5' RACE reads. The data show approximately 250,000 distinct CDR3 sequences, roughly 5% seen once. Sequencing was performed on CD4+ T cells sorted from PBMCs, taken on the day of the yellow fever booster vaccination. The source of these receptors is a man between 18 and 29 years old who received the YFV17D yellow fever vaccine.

The DNA for the CDR3 is TGTGCCAGCAGCCGGGACAACTACGAGCAGTACTTC. Its translation is CASSRDNYEQYF. V and J are TRBV11-2 and TRBJ2-7, with TRBD1 as a possible D gene (6 bases). CDR3 length: 12 amino acids. Trimming removed 5 bases from V and 3 bases from J, with 8 bases in between. The germline gives CDR1 SGHAT, CDR2 FQNNGV.

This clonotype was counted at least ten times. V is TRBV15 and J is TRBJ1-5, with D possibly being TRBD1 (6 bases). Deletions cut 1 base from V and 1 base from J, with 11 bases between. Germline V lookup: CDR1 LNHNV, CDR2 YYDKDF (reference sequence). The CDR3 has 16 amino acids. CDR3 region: CATSRGHTGSNQPQHF. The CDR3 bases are TGTGCCACCAGCAGAGGCCATACAGGGAGCAATCAGCCCCAGCATTTT.

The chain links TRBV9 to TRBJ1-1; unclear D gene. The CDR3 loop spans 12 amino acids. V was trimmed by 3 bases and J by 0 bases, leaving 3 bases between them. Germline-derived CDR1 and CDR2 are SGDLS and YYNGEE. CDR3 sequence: CASSDMNTEAFF. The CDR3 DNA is TGTGCCAGCAGCGATATGAACACTGAAGCTTTCTTT.

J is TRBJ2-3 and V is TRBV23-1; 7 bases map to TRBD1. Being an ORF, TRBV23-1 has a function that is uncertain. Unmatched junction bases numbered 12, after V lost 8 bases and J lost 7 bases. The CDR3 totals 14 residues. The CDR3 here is CASGLTGDRHTQYF. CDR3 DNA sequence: TGCGCCAGCGGCCTTACAGGGGATCGGCATACGCAGTATTTT.

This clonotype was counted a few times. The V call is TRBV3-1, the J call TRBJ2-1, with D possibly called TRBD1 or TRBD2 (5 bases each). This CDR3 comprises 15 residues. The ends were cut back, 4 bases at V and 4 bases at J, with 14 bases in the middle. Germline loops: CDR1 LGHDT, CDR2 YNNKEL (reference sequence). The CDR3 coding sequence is TGTGCCAGCAGCCGACCGGGACGAGAATACAATGAGCAGTTCTTC. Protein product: CASSRPGREYNEQFF.

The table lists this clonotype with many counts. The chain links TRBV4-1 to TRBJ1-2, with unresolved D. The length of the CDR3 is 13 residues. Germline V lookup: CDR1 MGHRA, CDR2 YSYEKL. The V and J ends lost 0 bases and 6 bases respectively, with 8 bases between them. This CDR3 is CASSQESLHGYTF. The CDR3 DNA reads TGCGCCAGCAGCCAAGAGAGTTTGCATGGCTACACCTTC.

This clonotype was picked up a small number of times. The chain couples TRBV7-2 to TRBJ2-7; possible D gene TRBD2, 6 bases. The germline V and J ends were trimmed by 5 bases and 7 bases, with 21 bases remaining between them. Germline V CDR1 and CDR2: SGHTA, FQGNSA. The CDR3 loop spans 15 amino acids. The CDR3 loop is CASSIRLGLDGEQYF. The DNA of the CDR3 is TGTGCCAGCAGCATAAGACTGGGACTTGACGGTGAGCAGTACTTC.

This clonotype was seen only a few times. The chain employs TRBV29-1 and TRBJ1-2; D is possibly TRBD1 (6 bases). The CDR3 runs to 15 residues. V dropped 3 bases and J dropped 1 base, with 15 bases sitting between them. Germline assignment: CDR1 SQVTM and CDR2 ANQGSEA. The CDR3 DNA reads TGCAGCGTTGAGGGGGGGCTACTCGGTAACTATGGCTACACCTTC. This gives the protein CSVEGGLLGNYGYTF.

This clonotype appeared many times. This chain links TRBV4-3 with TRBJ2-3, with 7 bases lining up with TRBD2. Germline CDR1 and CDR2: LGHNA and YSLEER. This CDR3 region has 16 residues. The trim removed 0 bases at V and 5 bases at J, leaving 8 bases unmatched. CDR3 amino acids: CASSQDPAGNRDTQYF. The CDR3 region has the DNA TGCGCCAGCAGCCAAGATCCAGCGGGGAATCGAGATACGCAGTATTTT.

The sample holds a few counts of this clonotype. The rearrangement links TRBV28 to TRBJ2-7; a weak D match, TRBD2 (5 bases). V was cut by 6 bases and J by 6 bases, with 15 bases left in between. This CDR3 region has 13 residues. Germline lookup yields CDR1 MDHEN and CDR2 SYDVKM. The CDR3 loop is CASRSGLWGEQYV. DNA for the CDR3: TGTGCCAGCAGGTCCGGACTCTGGGGCGAGCAGTACGTC.

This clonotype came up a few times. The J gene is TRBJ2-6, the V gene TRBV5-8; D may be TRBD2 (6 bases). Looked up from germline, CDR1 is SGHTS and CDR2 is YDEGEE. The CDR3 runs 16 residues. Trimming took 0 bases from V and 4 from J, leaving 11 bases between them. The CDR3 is CASSLGRGPGANVLTF. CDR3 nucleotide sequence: TGTGCCAGCAGCTTGGGGCGGGGACCCGGGGCCAACGTCCTGACTTTC.

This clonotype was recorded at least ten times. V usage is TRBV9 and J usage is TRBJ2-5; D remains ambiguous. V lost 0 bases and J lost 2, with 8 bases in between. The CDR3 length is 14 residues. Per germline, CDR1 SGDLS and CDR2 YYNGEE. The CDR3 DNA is TGTGCCAGCAGCGTAGTGGGCACACAAGAGACCCAGTACTTC. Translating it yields CASSVVGTQETQYF.

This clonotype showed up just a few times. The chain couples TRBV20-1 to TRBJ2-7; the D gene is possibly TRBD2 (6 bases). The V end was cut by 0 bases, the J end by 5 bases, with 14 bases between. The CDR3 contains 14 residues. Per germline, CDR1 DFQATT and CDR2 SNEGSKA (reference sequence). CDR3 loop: CSARDRRGSHEQYV. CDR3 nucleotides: TGCAGTGCTAGAGATCGGCGGGGTTCCCACGAGCAGTACGTC.

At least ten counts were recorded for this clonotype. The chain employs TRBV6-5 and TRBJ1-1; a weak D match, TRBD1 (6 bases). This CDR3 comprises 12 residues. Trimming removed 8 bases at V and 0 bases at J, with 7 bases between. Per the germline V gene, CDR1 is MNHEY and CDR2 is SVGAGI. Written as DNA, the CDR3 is TGTGCCAGCCAGGGGATGAACACTGAAGCTTTCTTT. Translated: CASQGMNTEAFF.

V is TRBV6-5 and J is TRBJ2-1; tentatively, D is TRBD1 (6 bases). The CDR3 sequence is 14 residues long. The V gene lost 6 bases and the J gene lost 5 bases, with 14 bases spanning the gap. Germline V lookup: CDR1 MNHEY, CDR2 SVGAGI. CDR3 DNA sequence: TGTGCCAGCAGAGTAGGGACACAGAACAATGAGCAGTTCTTC. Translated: CASRVGTQNNEQFF.

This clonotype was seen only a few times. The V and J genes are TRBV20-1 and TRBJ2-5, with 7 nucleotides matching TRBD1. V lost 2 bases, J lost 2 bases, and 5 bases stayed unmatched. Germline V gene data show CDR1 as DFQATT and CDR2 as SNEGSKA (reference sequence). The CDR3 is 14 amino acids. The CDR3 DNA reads TGCAGTGCTAGAATCCCGGGACAGCAAGAGACCCAGTACTTC. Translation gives CSARIPGQQETQYF.

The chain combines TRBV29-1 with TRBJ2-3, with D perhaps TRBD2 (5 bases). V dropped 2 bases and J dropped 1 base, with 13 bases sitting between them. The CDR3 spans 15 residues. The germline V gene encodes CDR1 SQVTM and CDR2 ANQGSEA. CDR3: CSVEWRAGGTDTQYF. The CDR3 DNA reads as TGCAGCGTTGAATGGCGGGCCGGGGGCACAGATACGCAGTATTTT.

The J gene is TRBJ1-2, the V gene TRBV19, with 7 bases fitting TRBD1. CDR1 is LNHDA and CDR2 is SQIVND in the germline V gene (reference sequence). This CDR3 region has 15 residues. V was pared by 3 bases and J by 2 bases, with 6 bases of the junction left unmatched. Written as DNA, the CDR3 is TGTGCCAGTAGTATCACGGCAGGGGGGAACTATGGCTACACCTTC. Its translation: CASSITAGGNYGYTF.

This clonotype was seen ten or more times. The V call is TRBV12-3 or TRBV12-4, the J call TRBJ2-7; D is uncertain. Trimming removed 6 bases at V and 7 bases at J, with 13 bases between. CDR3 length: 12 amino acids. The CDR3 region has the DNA TGTGCCAGCAGGGCCTCCAACCGGGAGCAGTACTTC. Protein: CASRASNREQYF.

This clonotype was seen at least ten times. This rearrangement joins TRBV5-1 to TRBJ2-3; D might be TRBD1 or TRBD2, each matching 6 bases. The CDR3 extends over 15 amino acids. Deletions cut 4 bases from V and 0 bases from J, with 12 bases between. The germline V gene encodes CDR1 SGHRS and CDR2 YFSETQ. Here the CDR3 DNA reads TGCGCCAGCAGCCCGGGGGCAGGGAGCACAGATACGCAGTATTTT. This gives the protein CASSPGAGSTDTQYF.

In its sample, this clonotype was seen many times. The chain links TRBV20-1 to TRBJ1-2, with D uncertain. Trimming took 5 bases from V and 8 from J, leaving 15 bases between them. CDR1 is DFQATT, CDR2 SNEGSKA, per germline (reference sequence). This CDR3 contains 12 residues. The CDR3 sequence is CSAASPTGGYTF. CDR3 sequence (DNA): TGCAGTGCTGCCAGTCCCACTGGCGGCTACACCTTC.

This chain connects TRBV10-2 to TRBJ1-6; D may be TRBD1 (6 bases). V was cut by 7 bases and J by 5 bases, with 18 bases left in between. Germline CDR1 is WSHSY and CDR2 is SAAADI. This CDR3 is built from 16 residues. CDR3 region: CASTGRTGPDNSPLHF. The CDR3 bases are TGCGCCAGCACGGGCCGTACAGGGCCAGATAATTCACCCCTCCACTTT.

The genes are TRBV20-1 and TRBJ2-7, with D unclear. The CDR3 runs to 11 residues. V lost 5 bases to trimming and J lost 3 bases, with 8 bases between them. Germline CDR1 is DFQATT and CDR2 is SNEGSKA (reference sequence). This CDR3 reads CSAGVHYEQYF. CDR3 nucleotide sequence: TGCAGTGCTGGGGTTCACTACGAGCAGTACTTC.

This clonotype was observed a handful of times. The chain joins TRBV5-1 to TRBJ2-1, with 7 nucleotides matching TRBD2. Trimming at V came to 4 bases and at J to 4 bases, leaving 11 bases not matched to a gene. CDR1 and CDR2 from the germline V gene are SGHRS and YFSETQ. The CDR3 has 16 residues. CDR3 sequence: CASSPVASGNYNEQFF. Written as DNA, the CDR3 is TGCGCCAGCAGCCCTGTTGCTAGCGGTAATTACAATGAGCAGTTCTTC.

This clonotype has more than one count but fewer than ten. DNA for the CDR3: TGCAGCGTTGATTACAGGGGGGGAGAGACCCAGTACTTC. As protein: CSVDYRGGETQYF. The chain joins TRBV29-1 to TRBJ2-5; D is perhaps TRBD1 (8 bases). Per the germline V gene, CDR1 is SQVTM and CDR2 is ANQGSEA. The CDR3 consists of 13 residues. Trimming removed 3 bases at V and 4 bases at J, with 12 bases between.

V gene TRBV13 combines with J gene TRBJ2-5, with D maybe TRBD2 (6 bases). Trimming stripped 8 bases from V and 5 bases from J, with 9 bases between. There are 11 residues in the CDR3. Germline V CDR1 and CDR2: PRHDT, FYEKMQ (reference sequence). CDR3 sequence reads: CASEEGETQYF. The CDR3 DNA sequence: TGTGCCAGCGAGGAGGGGGAGACCCAGTACTTC.

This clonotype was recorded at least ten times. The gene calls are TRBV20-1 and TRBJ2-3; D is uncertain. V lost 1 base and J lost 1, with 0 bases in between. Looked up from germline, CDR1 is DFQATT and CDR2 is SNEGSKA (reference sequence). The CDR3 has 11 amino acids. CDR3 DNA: TGCAGTGCTAGAGGCACAGATACGCAGTATTTT. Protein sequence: CSARGTDTQYF.

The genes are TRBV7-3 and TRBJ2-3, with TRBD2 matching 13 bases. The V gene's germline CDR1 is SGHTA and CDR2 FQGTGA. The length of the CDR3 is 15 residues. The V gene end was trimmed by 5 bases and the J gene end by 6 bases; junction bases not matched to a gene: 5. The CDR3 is CASSPGLAGLDTQYF. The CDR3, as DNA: TGTGCCAGCAGCCCGGGACTAGCGGGGCTCGATACGCAGTATTTT.

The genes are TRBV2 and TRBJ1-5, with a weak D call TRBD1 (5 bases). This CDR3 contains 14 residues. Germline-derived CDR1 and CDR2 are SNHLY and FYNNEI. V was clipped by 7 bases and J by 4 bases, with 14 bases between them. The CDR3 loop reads CASNEGFRNQPQHF. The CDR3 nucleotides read TGTGCCAGCAACGAGGGGTTTCGAAATCAGCCCCAGCATTTT.

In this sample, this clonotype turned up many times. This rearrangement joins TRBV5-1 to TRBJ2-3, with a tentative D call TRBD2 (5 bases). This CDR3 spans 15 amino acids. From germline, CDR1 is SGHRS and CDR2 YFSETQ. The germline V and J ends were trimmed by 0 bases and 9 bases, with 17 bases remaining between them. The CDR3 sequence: CASSLESSTVRTQYF. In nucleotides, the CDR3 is TGCGCCAGCAGCTTGGAATCTAGCACCGTTAGAACGCAGTATTTT.

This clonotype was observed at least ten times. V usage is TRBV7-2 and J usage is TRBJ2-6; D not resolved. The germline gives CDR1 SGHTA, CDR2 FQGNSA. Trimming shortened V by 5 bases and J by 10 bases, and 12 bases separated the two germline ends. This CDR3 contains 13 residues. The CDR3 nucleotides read TGTGCCAGCAGCCAAGGTGGAGAGAACGTCCTGACTTTC. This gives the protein CASSQGGENVLTF.